This T cell receptor beta chain emerged from a study of T cell responses to AZD1222 COVID-19 vaccine. The data were produced by immunoSEQ multiplex PCR, yet TCRdb's version contains in-frame clones alone and is incomplete. Of more than 100,000 clones listed, about nine tenths are singletons. The V gene lost 2 bases and the J gene lost 5 bases, with 16 bases spanning the gap. The CDR3 consists of 15 residues. In germline, CDR1 is SNHLY, CDR2 FYNNEI. The sequence derives from an adult in good health. The chain combines TRBV2 with TRBJ2-7; D unresolved. Source: peripheral blood, taken on day 0 of AZD1222 vaccination. The CDR3 DNA sequence: TGTGCCAGCAGTGAACGGCCTCTATTCAACCACGAGCAGTACTTC. Translating gives CASSERPLFNHEQYF.